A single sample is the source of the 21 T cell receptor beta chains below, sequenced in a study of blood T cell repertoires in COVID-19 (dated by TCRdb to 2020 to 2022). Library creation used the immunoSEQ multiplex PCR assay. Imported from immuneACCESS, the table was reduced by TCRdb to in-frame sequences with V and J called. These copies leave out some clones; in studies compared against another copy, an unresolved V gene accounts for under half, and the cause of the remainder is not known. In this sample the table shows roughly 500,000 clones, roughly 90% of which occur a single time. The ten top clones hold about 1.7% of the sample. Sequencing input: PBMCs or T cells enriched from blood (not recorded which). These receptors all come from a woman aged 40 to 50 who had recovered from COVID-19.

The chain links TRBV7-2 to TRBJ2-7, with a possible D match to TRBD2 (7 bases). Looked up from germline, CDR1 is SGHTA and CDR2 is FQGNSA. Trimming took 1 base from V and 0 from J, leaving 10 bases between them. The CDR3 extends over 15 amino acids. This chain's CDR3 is CASSLEGGTSYEQYF. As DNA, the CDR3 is TGTGCCAGCAGCTTAGAGGGGGGGACCTCCTACGAGCAGTACTTC.

The CDR3 region has the DNA TGTGCCAGCGGGAGCTTAGACGTGAACTATGGCTACACCTTC. It yields the protein CASGSLDVNYGYTF. The V gene is TRBV27, the J gene TRBJ1-2, with unresolved D. Germline assignment: CDR1 MNHEY and CDR2 SMNVEV (reference sequence). The CDR3 runs to 14 residues. With 8 bases removed from V and 2 bases from J, the gap between germline ends came to 15 bases.

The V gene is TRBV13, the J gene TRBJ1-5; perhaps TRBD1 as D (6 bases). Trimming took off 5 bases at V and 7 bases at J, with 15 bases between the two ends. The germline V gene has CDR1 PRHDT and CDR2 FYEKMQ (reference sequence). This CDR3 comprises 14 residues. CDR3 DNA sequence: TGTGCCAGCAGCCCTGACAGGACTTCCCAGCCCCAGCATTTT. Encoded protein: CASSPDRTSQPQHF.

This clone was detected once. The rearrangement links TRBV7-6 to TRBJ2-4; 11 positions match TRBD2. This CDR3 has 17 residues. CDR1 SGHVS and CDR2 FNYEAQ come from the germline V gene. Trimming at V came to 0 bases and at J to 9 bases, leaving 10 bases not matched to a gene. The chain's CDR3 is CASSLAPVGSGRVIQYF. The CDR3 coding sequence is TGTGCCAGCAGCTTAGCCCCCGTGGGTAGCGGGAGGGTCATTCAGTACTTC.

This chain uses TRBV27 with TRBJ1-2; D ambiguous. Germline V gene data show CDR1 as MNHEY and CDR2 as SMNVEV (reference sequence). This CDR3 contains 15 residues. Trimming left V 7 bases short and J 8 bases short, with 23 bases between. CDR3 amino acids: CASKFVGSPLWGYTF. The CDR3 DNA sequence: TGTGCCAGCAAATTCGTTGGCAGTCCTTTATGGGGCTACACCTTC.

CDR3 nucleotide sequence: TGTGCCAGCAGCTCAGCAGGGGTCAGCAATCAGCCCCAGCATTTT. Translated, it gives CASSSAGVSNQPQHF. V usage is TRBV7-2 and J usage is TRBJ1-5; maybe TRBD1 (6 bases). The germline V and J ends were trimmed by 4 bases and 1 base, with 11 bases remaining between them. The CDR3 sequence is 15 residues long. Germline-derived CDR1 and CDR2 are SGHTA and FQGNSA. Based on the CDR3 plus reference TRBV7-2 and TRBJ1-5, the full variable domain is GAGVSQSPSNKVTEKGKDVELRCDPISGHTALYWYRQSLGQGLEFLIYFQGNSAPDKSGLPSDRFSAERTGGSVSTLTIQRTQQEDSAVYLCASSSAGVSNQPQHFGDGTRLSIL.

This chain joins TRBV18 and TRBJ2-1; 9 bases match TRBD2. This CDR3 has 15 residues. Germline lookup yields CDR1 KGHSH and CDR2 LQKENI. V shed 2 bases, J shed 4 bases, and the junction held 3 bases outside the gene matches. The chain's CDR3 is CASSPLTSGYNEQFF. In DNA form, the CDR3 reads TGTGCCAGCTCACCATTGACTAGCGGTTACAATGAGCAGTTCTTC.

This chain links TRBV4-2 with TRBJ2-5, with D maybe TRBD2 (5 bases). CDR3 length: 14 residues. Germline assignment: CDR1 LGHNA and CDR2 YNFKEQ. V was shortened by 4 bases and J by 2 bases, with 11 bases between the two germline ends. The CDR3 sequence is CASSRRGGQETQYF. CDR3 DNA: TGTGCCAGCAGCCGGAGAGGAGGACAAGAGACCCAGTACTTC.

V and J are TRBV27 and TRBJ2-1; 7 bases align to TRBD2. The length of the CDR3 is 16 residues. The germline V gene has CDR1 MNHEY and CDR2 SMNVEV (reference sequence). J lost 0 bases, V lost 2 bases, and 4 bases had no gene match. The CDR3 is CASSLIAGASYNEQFF. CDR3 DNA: TGTGCCAGCAGTTTAATTGCGGGAGCCTCCTACAATGAGCAGTTCTTC.

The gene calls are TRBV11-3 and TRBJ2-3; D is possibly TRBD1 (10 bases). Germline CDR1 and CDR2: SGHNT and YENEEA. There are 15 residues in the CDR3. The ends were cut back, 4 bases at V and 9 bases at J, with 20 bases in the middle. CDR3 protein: CASSSSGTGVYTQYF. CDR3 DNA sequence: TGTGCCAGCAGCTCTAGCGGGACAGGGGTATACACGCAGTATTTT.

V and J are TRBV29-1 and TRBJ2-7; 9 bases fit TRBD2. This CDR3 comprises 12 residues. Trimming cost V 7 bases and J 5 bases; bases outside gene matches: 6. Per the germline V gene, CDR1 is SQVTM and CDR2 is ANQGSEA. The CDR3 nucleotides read TGCAGCGCCCGCTTAGCGGGGGACGAGCAGTACTTC. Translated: CSARLAGDEQYF.

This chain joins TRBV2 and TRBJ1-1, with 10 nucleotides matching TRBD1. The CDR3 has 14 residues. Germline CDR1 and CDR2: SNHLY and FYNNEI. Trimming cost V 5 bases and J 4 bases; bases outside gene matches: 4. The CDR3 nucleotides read TGTGCCAGCAGTCCGGACAGGGGGATCACTGAAGCTTTCTTT. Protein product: CASSPDRGITEAFF. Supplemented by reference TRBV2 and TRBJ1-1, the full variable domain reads EPEVTQTPSHQVTQMGQEVILRCVPISNHLYFYWYRQILGQKVEFLVSFYNNEISEKSEIFDDQFSVERPDGSNFTLKIRSTKLEDSAMYFCASSPDRGITEAFFGQGTRLTVV.

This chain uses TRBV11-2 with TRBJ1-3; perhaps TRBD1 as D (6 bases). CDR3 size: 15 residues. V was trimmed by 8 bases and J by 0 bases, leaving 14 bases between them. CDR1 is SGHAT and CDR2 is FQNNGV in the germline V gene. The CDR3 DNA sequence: TGTGCCAGCCGATCGACAGGCCGCTCTGGAAACACCATATATTTT. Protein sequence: CASRSTGRSGNTIYF.

The CDR3 DNA reads TGTGCCATCAGTGAGTCGCTAGCGGCTACCTACGAGCAGTACTTC. Translation: CAISESLAATYEQYF. The chain couples TRBV10-3 to TRBJ2-7; 7 bases match TRBD2. Per germline, CDR1 ENHRY and CDR2 SYGVKD. The CDR3 is 15 amino acids. The V and J ends lost 0 bases and 2 bases, in that order; junction bases with no gene match: 4.

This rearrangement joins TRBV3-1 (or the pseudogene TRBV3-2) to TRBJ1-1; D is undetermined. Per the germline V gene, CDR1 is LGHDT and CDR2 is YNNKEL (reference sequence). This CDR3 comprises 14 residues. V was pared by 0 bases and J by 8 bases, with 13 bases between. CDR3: CASSQDLGRGEAFF. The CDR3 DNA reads TGTGCCAGCAGCCAAGATTTAGGACGCGGGGAAGCTTTCTTT.

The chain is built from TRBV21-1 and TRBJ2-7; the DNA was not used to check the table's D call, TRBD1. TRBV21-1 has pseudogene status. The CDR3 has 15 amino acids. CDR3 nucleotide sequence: TGTGCCAGCAGCAAATGGCAGGGGCCTGCCTACGAGCAGTACTTC. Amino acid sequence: CASSKWQGPAYEQYF.

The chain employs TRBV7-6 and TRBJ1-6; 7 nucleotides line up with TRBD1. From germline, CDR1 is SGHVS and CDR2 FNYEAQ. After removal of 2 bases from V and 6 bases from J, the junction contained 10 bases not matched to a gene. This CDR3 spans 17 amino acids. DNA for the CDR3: TGTGCCAGCAGCTTACAAGTGGGAGACAGGGTTAATTCACCCCTCCACTTT. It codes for CASSLQVGDRVNSPLHF.

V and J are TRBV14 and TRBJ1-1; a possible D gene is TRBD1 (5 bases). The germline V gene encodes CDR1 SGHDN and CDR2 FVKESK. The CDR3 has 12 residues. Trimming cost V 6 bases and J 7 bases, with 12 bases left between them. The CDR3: CASSRRDYEAFF. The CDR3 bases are TGTGCCAGCAGTCGCCGGGACTATGAAGCTTTCTTT.

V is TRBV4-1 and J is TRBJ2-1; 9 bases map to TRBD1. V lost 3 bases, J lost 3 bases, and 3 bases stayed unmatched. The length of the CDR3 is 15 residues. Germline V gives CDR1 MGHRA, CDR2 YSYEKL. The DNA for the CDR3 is TGCGCCAGCAGCCACCGGGACAGGGACTACAATGAGCAGTTCTTC. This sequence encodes CASSHRDRDYNEQFF.

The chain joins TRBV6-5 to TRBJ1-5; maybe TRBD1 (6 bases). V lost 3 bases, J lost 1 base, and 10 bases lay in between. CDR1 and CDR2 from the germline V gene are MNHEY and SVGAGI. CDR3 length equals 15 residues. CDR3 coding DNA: TGTGCCAGCAGTTATGGGGGCGGGAGCAATCAGCCCCAGCATTTT. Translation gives CASSYGGGSNQPQHF.

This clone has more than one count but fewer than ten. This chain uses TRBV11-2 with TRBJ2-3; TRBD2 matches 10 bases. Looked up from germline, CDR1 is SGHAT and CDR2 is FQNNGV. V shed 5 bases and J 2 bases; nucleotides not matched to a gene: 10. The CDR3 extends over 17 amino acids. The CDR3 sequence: CASSAGLAYLNTDTQYF. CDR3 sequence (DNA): TGTGCCAGCAGCGCGGGACTAGCGTATCTCAACACAGATACGCAGTATTTT.